Following are 26 T cell receptor beta chains from one sample sequenced in a study of lymphopenia after photon versus proton radiotherapy. Here immunoSEQ multiplex PCR was the method, and the copy in TCRdb shows in-frame clones only, minus some. The sample shows 20,000 to 25,000 clones, approximately 85% of them seen only once. The sample in question was peripheral blood, obtained from a patient treated with photon-based radiotherapy. The receptors come from a woman aged 45-59 years with pancreatic cancer.

The chain has TRBV28 and TRBJ2-1; 8 nucleotides line up with TRBD1. The CDR3 consists of 14 residues. Trimming took 4 bases from V and 10 from J; bases not matched to a gene: 9. In germline, CDR1 is MDHEN, CDR2 SYDVKM. The CDR3 here is CASSWGQATREQFF. The CDR3 nucleotides are TGTGCCAGCAGTTGGGGACAGGCCACAAGGGAGCAGTTCTTC.

The chain couples TRBV29-1 to TRBJ2-7; 8 positions agree with TRBD1. Trimming took 2 bases from V and 3 from J; bases not matched to a gene: 6. Looked up from germline, CDR1 is SQVTM and CDR2 is ANQGSEA. The CDR3 extends over 14 amino acids. The CDR3 here is CSVEFGTGVYEQYF. CDR3 coding DNA: TGCAGCGTTGAATTTGGGACAGGAGTCTACGAGCAGTACTTC.

This chain uses TRBV18 with TRBJ2-1, with D perhaps matching TRBD1 (5 bases). Germline CDR1 and CDR2: KGHSH and LQKENI. There are 14 residues in the CDR3. V lost 3 bases and J 5 bases, leaving 11 bases between the germline ends. CDR3 nucleotides: TGTGCCAGCTCACCCGAGATCAGGGACAATGAGCAGTTCTTC. This gives the protein CASSPEIRDNEQFF.

The V and J genes are TRBV9 and TRBJ2-1; TRBD2 matches 8 bases. The germline CDR1 and CDR2 sequences are SGDLS and YYNGEE. The junction had 8 bases not matched to a gene; V was cut back by 3 bases and J by 3 bases. There are 16 residues in the CDR3. The CDR3 protein is CASSARGGRNYNEQFF. The CDR3 region has the DNA TGTGCCAGCAGCGCACGGGGCGGGAGGAACTACAATGAGCAGTTCTTC.

The J gene is TRBJ2-2, the V gene TRBV7-2, with D tentatively TRBD1 or TRBD2 (5 bases each). The CDR3 sequence is 16 residues long. Germline V gene data show CDR1 as SGHTA and CDR2 as FQGNSA. V lost 0 bases and J 6 bases, leaving 14 bases between the germline ends. CDR3 sequence (DNA): TGTGCCAGCAGCTTAGCGGCGGTTTTGGGGGCCGGGGAGCTGTTTTTT. Protein product: CASSLAAVLGAGELFF.

This chain connects TRBV5-1 to TRBJ2-1; 9 positions agree with TRBD2. This CDR3 contains 15 residues. Germline CDR1 is SGHRS and CDR2 is YFSETQ. After removal of 4 bases from V and 0 bases from J, the junction contained 2 bases not matched to a gene. CDR3: CASSTAGGSYNEQFF. The CDR3 DNA is TGCGCCAGCAGCACAGCGGGAGGCTCCTACAATGAGCAGTTCTTC.

This clone has only one observation. CDR3: CASSLDATTYNEQFF. The CDR3 DNA reads TGCGCCAGCAGCTTGGACGCAACGACCTACAATGAGCAGTTCTTC. The chain links TRBV5-1 to TRBJ2-1; D gene uncertain. CDR1 and CDR2 from the germline V gene are SGHRS and YFSETQ. The ends were cut back, 0 bases at V and 2 bases at J, with 9 bases in the middle. This CDR3 region has 15 residues.

The CDR3 reads CASSPGAGGPHEQYF. The CDR3, as DNA: TGTGCCAGCTCACCCGGAGCGGGAGGGCCTCACGAGCAGTACTTC. The chain employs TRBV18 and TRBJ2-7; the match to TRBD2 covers 10 bases. Losses at the gene ends were 3 bases for V and 5 bases for J; bases not matched to a gene: 7. Germline V gives CDR1 KGHSH, CDR2 LQKENI. The CDR3 totals 15 residues. Looking up the rest from reference TRBV18 and TRBJ2-7 gives the full variable domain: NAGVMQNPRHLVRRRGQEARLRCSPMKGHSHVYWYRQLPEEGLKFMVYLQKENIIDESGMPKERFSAEFPKEGPSILRIQQVVRGDSAAYFCASSPGAGGPHEQYFGPGTRLTVT.

V gene TRBV7-2 combines with J gene TRBJ2-5, with 8 bases identical to TRBD2. The ends lost 3 bases at V and 5 bases at J; junction bases unmatched: 5. The CDR3 is made up of 14 amino acids. CDR1 SGHTA and CDR2 FQGNSA come from the germline V gene. CDR3 coding DNA: TGTACCAGCAGCTTTCGGACTAGCTGGGAGACCCAGTACTTC. It specifies CTSSFRTSWETQYF. Drawing the rest from reference TRBV7-2 and TRBJ2-5, the complete variable domain is GAGVSQSPSNKVTEKGKDVELRCDPISGHTALYWYRQSLGQGLEFLIYFQGNSAPDKSGLPSDRFSAERTGGSVSTLTIQRTQQEDSAVYLCTSSFRTSWETQYFGPGTRLLVL.

V usage is TRBV5-6 and J usage is TRBJ2-3; no definite D call. Germline values: CDR1 SGHDT, CDR2 YYEEEE. Trimming took 0 bases from V and 3 from J, leaving 8 bases between them. This CDR3 spans 14 amino acids. The CDR3 DNA reads TGTGCCAGCAGCTTGGGCCTTGGGACAGATACGCAGTATTTT. It translates to CASSLGLGTDTQYF.

This clone occurred a few times. The chain carries TRBV7-9 and TRBJ2-7; 8 bases are shared with TRBD2. The CDR3 has 15 residues. Germline CDR1 SEHNR, CDR2 FQNEAQ (reference sequence). V shed 6 bases, J shed 2 bases, and the junction held 9 bases outside the gene matches. The CDR3 nucleotides read TGTGCCAGCAGTCCTCTAGCGGGCGAGACCTACGAGCAGTACTTC. It is translated as CASSPLAGETYEQYF.

The chain employs TRBV28 and TRBJ2-1; 7 positions match TRBD1. Looked up from germline, CDR1 is MDHEN and CDR2 is SYDVKM. CDR3 length: 14 residues. Germline trimming cut 5 bases from V and 6 bases from J; bases unmatched to any gene: 7. The CDR3 is CASSPGTATNEQFF. In nucleotides, the CDR3 is TGTGCCAGCAGTCCCGGGACAGCAACCAATGAGCAGTTCTTC.

The rearrangement joins TRBV9 to TRBJ2-3, with D uncertain. The CDR3 consists of 14 residues. V was clipped by 1 base and J by 5 bases, with 11 bases between them. CDR1 and CDR2 from the germline V gene are SGDLS and YYNGEE. The CDR3 DNA sequence: TGTGCCAGCAGCGTACAAGGGTCGGTAGATACGCAGTATTTT. This encodes CASSVQGSVDTQYF.

The chain has TRBV5-6 and TRBJ2-2, with 9 bases matching TRBD2. The CDR3 is made up of 15 amino acids. Losses at the gene ends were 4 bases for V and 0 bases for J; bases not matched to a gene: 1. The germline V gene has CDR1 SGHDT and CDR2 YYEEEE. The DNA of the CDR3 is TGTGCCAGCAGCCTAGCGGGGTCGAACACCGGGGAGCTGTTTTTT. Its protein is CASSLAGSNTGELFF.

This chain connects TRBV5-6 to TRBJ2-1; 13 bases agree with TRBD2. The CDR3 extends over 16 amino acids. J gave up 7 bases and V 4 bases, and 8 bases lay outside the gene matches. Looked up from germline, CDR1 is SGHDT and CDR2 is YYEEEE. The CDR3 nucleotides are TGTGCCAGCAGCCTCGGGACTAGCGGGATACGAAATGAGCAGTTCTTC. Translated, it gives CASSLGTSGIRNEQFF.

The rearrangement joins TRBV28 to TRBJ2-6; 7 bases map to TRBD1. This CDR3 region has 15 residues. V was pared by 3 bases and J by 4 bases, with 3 bases of the junction left unmatched. Germline-derived CDR1 and CDR2 are MDHEN and SYDVKM. The CDR3 loop reads CASSFEGAGANVLTF. The CDR3 DNA reads as TGTGCCAGCAGTTTCGAGGGGGCAGGGGCCAACGTCCTGACTTTC.

The chain links TRBV9 to TRBJ2-7; D not resolved. CDR3 length equals 16 residues. Looked up from germline, CDR1 is SGDLS and CDR2 is YYNGEE. The V gene lost 3 bases and the J gene lost 0 bases, with 16 bases spanning the gap. In DNA form, the CDR3 reads TGTGCCAGCAGCGCCCAGCCCCGGTCCCCCTCCTACGAGCAGTACTTC. Translation gives CASSAQPRSPSYEQYF. Based on the CDR3 plus reference TRBV9 and TRBJ2-7, the full variable domain is DSGVTQTPKHLITATGQRVTLRCSPRSGDLSVYWYQQSLDQGLQFLIQYYNGEERAKGNILERFSAQQFPDLHSELNLSSLELGDSALYFCASSAQPRSPSYEQYFGPGTRLTVT.

This chain uses TRBV7-6 with TRBJ2-7, with D unclear. The V end lost 1 base, the J end lost 2 bases, and 12 bases lay between the germline ends. The CDR3 consists of 15 residues. Germline CDR1 reads SGHVS; CDR2 reads FNYEAQ. CDR3 DNA sequence: TGTGCCAGCAGCTTAGAGGCTTTTTCGCCCTACGAGCAGTACTTC. Encoded protein: CASSLEAFSPYEQYF.

The rearrangement uses TRBV5-4 and TRBJ2-5; D call uncertain. Germline V gives CDR1 SGHNT, CDR2 YYREEE (reference sequence). This CDR3 has 14 residues. V lost 0 bases, J lost 4 bases, and 10 bases lay in between. The CDR3 DNA is TGTGCCAGCAGCTTGGTTACGGGTTCAGAGACCCAGTACTTC. Its protein product is CASSLVTGSETQYF.

The chain links TRBV28 to TRBJ2-7; D might be TRBD2 (5 bases). With 3 bases removed from V and 0 bases from J, the gap between germline ends came to 15 bases. The CDR3 is made up of 16 amino acids. Germline CDR1 is MDHEN and CDR2 is SYDVKM. The DNA for the CDR3 is TGTGCCAGCAGTTTTTGGCGGGTAGGTTTCTCCTACGAGCAGTACTTC. It translates to CASSFWRVGFSYEQYF.

There are a few counts of this clone. The J gene is TRBJ1-2, the V gene TRBV7-9; D remains ambiguous. Per germline, CDR1 SEHNR and CDR2 FQNEAQ (reference sequence). V lost 5 bases to trimming and J lost 0 bases, with 7 bases between them. The CDR3 contains 13 residues. In nucleotides, the CDR3 is TGTGCCAGCAGCGCAGGAGCTAACTATGGCTACACCTTC. It yields the protein CASSAGANYGYTF.

The chain is built from TRBV19 and TRBJ2-4; perhaps TRBD2 as D (7 bases). Germline CDR1 and CDR2: LNHDA and SQIVND (reference sequence). The CDR3 is 16 amino acids. The germline V and J ends were trimmed by 1 base and 2 bases, with 12 bases remaining between them. The CDR3 DNA reads TGTGCCAGTAGTATAGGGGGGGGGCCGACCAAAAACATTCAGTACTTC. Amino acids: CASSIGGGPTKNIQYF. The full variable domain, rest sourced from reference TRBV19 and TRBJ2-4, is DGGITQSPKYLFRKEGQNVTLSCEQNLNHDAMYWYRQDPGQGLRLIYYSQIVNDFQKGDIAEGYSVSREKKESFPLTVTSAQKNPTAFYLCASSIGGGPTKNIQYFGAGTRLSVL.

This clone turned up a few times. The CDR3 DNA reads TGTGCCAGTAGTGGACAGGGGCATTGGCCCCAGCATTTT. Translation: CASSGQGHWPQHF. V usage is TRBV19 and J usage is TRBJ1-5, with 9 bases that match TRBD1. The CDR3 sequence is 13 residues long. CDR1 LNHDA and CDR2 SQIVND come from the germline V gene (reference sequence). Trimming took 5 bases from V and 9 from J; bases not matched to a gene: 5.

This clone was seen just once. The chain recombines TRBV11-2 with TRBJ2-3; 9 bases match TRBD2. The CDR3 loop spans 16 amino acids. Germline V lookup: CDR1 SGHAT, CDR2 FQNNGV. The trim removed 6 bases at V and 2 bases at J, leaving 9 bases unmatched. The CDR3 loop is CASRMGLAGPTDTQYF. The CDR3 bases are TGTGCCAGCAGGATGGGGCTAGCGGGACCCACAGATACGCAGTATTTT.

The chain joins TRBV28 to TRBJ2-7; a possible D gene is TRBD2 (5 bases). Germline V CDR1 and CDR2: MDHEN, SYDVKM. CDR3 length: 14 residues. Trimming stripped 7 bases from V and 0 bases from J, with 13 bases between. In DNA, the CDR3 is TGTGCCAGCAACCCCCGCGGGTTCTCCTACGAGCAGTACTTC. Translated: CASNPRGFSYEQYF.

This clone showed up just once. The rearrangement links TRBV5-6 to TRBJ2-3; 12 nucleotides agree with TRBD2. J was trimmed by 4 bases and V by 4 bases; bases with no gene match: 10. The CDR3 is 17 residues long. Germline-derived CDR1 and CDR2 are SGHDT and YYEEEE. This CDR3 is CASSPGRLAGVADTQYF. CDR3 DNA sequence: TGTGCCAGCAGCCCTGGCCGACTAGCGGGAGTAGCAGATACGCAGTATTTT.